These 8 T cell receptor beta chains share one sample of origin, sequenced in a study of vaccination effects on CD4 cells after COVID-19. These TCRs' antigens remain unknown. Using immunoSEQ multiplex PCR, the repertoire was profiled, and TCRdb retains in-frame clones only, with some absent. This repertoire shows about 72,000 clones, approximately 82% found once; its top ten account for more than 1%. CD4+ T cells specific for antigen were expanded with viral peptide pools by the ViraFEST assay before sequencing. A roughly 11-day culture period preceded the isolation of CD4+ T cells. Everyone in the study got two shots of either the BNT162b2 or mRNA-1273 vaccine. This specimen was CD4+ T cells from PBMCs cultured with HCoV-229E spike peptides, taken after COVID-19 vaccination. Every receptor here comes from a human donor who received a COVID-19 vaccine.

This chain joins TRBV6-5 and TRBJ1-4, with 7 bases matching TRBD1. The CDR3 totals 15 residues. Losses at the gene ends were 5 bases for V and 5 bases for J; bases not matched to a gene: 8. The germline V gene has CDR1 MNHEY and CDR2 SVGAGI. CDR3 sequence reads: CASSLDRSQNEKLFF. In DNA form, the CDR3 reads TGTGCCAGCAGTCTGGACAGGTCTCAGAATGAAAAACTGTTTTTT.

V usage is TRBV6-5 and J usage is TRBJ2-5; D call uncertain. There are 14 residues in the CDR3. V lost 8 bases to trimming and J lost 2 bases, with 15 bases between them. Germline CDR1 and CDR2: MNHEY and SVGAGI. The CDR3 protein is CASVAGRTQETQYF. The CDR3 nucleotides read TGTGCCAGCGTCGCAGGCAGGACGCAAGAGACCCAGTACTTC.

The chain couples TRBV7-8 to TRBJ1-1; no definite D call. V was shortened by 3 bases and J by 1 base, with 9 bases between the two germline ends. The V gene's germline CDR1 is SGHVS and CDR2 FQNEAQ. CDR3 length: 14 amino acids. The CDR3 sequence is CASSLPPSNTEAFF. As DNA, the CDR3 is TGTGCCAGCAGCTTGCCCCCTTCGAACACTGAAGCTTTCTTT.

J is TRBJ2-5 and V is TRBV3-1 (or the pseudogene TRBV3-2); D ambiguous. The CDR3 is 14 amino acids. V was cut by 1 base and J by 2 bases, with 8 bases left in between. Germline-derived CDR1 and CDR2 are LGHDT and YNNKEL (reference sequence). CDR3 residues: CASSQAGPQETQYF. The CDR3 DNA reads TGTGCCAGCAGCCAAGCGGGCCCTCAAGAGACCCAGTACTTC.

The chain joins TRBV5-4 to TRBJ1-1; D unresolved. The CDR3 length is 14 residues. Germline V CDR1 and CDR2: SGHNT, YYREEE (reference sequence). Trimming left V 3 bases short and J 4 bases short, with 13 bases between. The DNA for the CDR3 is TGTGCCAGCAGCTCTGACCTCCGTGGCACTGAAGCTTTCTTT. Protein: CASSSDLRGTEAFF.

The J gene is TRBJ2-1, the V gene TRBV4-3, with 7 bases aligning to TRBD2. This CDR3 region has 16 residues. Germline CDR1 is LGHNA and CDR2 is YSLEER. J gave up 4 bases and V 5 bases, and 11 bases lay outside the gene matches. CDR3 region: CASSFRGGSKYNEQFF. CDR3 bases: TGCGCCAGCAGCTTCCGCGGGGGAAGTAAATACAATGAGCAGTTCTTC.

The rearrangement links TRBV6-5 to TRBJ1-2; a possible D gene is TRBD1 (5 bases). CDR3 length: 15 amino acids. Germline V gives CDR1 MNHEY, CDR2 SVGAGI. With 11 bases removed from V and 1 base from J, the gap between germline ends came to 20 bases. The CDR3 is CAGTPLQGLNYGYTF. The CDR3 DNA reads as TGTGCCGGAACCCCCTTGCAGGGCCTTAACTATGGCTACACCTTC.

This clone is a singleton in its sample. This chain joins TRBV5-1 and TRBJ2-3; tentatively, D is TRBD1 (6 bases). The germline gives CDR1 SGHRS, CDR2 YFSETQ. V was cut by 0 bases and J by 6 bases, with 17 bases left in between. CDR3 size: 16 residues. The chain's CDR3 is CASSLDPQGLADTQYF. The CDR3 DNA reads as TGCGCCAGCAGCTTGGATCCACAGGGTTTAGCGGATACGCAGTATTTT.